The T cell receptor (beta chain) under discussion was sequenced for a study of T-cell reconstitution after alpha-beta-depleted transplantation in children. About this clonotype: Its antigen remains unknown. A much larger clone is a single base away; this may be a read error.

Construction of the TCRbeta library involved unique molecular identifiers. MiXCR, applied by TCRdb to the PCR reads, yields one record per CDR3 protein. This table has fewer than 350,000 distinct CDR3 sequences, around a tenth appearing once. Whole-study results and caveats: Reportedly, only several hundred clones from non-depleted graft cells drove alpha-beta T-cell counts at about two months. Some patients showed high day-60 TCRbeta diversity, which derived from surviving recipient T cells and thymic progenitors.

CDR1 SGHKS and CDR2 YYEKEE come from the germline V gene (reference sequence). The CDR3 runs 13 residues. The starting material was peripheral blood, obtained 180 days after TCRalphabeta/CD19-depleted stem cell transplant. This chain links TRBV5-5 with TRBJ2-3, with no clear D. This TCR came from a male patient aged 2-9 years who had a stem cell transplant for chronic granulomatous disease, so the T cells may come from the graft donor. The CDR3 DNA reads TGTGCCGGCAGCTCCGGGCCCCCAGATACGCAGTATTTT. It codes for CAGSSGPPDTQYF. The full variable domain, in which reference TRBV5-5 and TRBJ2-3 provide the parts outside the CDR3, is DAGVTQSPTHLIKTRGQQVTLRCSPISGHKSVSWYQQVLGQGPQFIFQYYEKEERGRGNFPDRFSARQFPNYSSELNVNALLLGDSALYLCAGSSGPPDTQYFGPGTRLTVL.